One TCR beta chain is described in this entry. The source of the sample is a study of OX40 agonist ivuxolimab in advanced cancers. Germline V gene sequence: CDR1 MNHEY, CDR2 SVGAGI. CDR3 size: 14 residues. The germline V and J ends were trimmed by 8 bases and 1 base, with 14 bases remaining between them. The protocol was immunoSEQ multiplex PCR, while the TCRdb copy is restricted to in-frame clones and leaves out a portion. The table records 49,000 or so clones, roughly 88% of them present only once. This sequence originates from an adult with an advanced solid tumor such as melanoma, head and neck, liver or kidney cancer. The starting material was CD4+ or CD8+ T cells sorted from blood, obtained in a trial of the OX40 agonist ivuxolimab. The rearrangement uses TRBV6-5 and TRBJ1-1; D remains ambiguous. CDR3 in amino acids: CASRRRESNTEAFF. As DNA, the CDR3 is TGTGCCAGCCGACGGCGGGAATCGAACACTGAAGCTTTCTTT.